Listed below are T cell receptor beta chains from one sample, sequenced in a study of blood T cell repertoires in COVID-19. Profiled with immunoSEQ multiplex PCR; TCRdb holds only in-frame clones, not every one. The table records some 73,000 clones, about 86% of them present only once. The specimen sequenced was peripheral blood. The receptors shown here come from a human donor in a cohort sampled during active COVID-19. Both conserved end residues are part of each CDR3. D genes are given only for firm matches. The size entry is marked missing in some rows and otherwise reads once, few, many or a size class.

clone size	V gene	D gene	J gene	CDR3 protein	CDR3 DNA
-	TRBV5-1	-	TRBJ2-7	CASSPGTKGGEQYF	TGCGCCAGCAGCCCCGGTACGAAGGGAGGCGAGCAGTACTTC
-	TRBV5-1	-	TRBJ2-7	CASSILALRNISYEQYF	TGCGCCAGCAGCATACTAGCCCTTAGAAACATCTCCTACGAGCAGTACTTC
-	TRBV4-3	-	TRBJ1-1	CASSQENQANTEAFF	TGCGCCAGCAGCCAAGAGAACCAGGCGAACACTGAAGCTTTCTTT
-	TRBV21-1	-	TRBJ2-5	CASSGPGQGNETQYF	TGTGCCAGCAGCGGCCCGGGACAGGGAAACGAGACCCAGTACTTC
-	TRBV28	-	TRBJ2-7	CASNEGSYEQYF	TGTGCCAGCAACGAGGGTTCCTACGAGCAGTACTTC
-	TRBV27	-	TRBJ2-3	CASSPLRMGGDTQYF	TGTGCCAGCAGTCCTCTACGGATGGGCGGGGATACGCAGTATTTT
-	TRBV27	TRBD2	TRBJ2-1	CASSLSGRGGYNEQFF	TGTGCCAGCAGTTTATCGGGGCGGGGGGGATACAATGAGCAGTTCTTC
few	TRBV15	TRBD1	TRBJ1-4	CATSSETGVAKLFF	TGTGCCACCAGCAGCGAGACAGGGGTGGCAAAACTGTTTTTT
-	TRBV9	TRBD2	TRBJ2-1	CASSVAPPGGAGNEQFF	TGTGCCAGCAGCGTAGCCCCCCCCGGGGGGGCCGGGAATGAGCAGTTCTTC
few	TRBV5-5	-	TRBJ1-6	CASSLAGDSPLHF	TGTGCCAGCAGCTTGGCCGGGGATTCACCCCTCCACTTT
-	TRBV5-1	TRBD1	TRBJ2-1	CASSTGQGYNEQFF	TGCGCCAGCAGCACGGGACAGGGATACAATGAGCAGTTCTTC
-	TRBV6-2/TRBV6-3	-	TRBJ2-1	CASSYSAGAYNEQFF	TGTGCCAGCAGTTACTCCGCAGGGGCCTACAATGAGCAGTTCTTC
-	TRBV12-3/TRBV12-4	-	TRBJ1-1	CASGTGGVAEAFF	TGTGCCAGCGGTACAGGCGGGGTGGCTGAAGCTTTCTTT
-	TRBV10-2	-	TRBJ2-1	CASRGGYNEQFF	TGCGCCAGCAGGGGCGGGTACAATGAGCAGTTCTTC
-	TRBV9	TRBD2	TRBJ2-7	CASSASGGPEEQYF	TGTGCCAGCAGCGCTAGCGGGGGCCCTGAAGAGCAGTACTTC
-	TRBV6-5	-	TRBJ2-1	CASSEEPNEQFF	TGTGCCAGCAGCGAGGAACCCAATGAGCAGTTCTTC
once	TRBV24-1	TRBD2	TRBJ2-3	CATSDRTSGGADTQYF	TGTGCCACCAGTGACCGGACTAGCGGGGGCGCAGATACGCAGTATTTT
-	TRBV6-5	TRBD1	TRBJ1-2	CASSYSLTGDGYTF	TGTGCCAGCAGTTACTCCTTGACAGGGGATGGCTACACCTTC
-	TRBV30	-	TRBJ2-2	CASKGLGGLNTGELFF	TGTGCCTCCAAGGGTCTCGGGGGACTTAACACCGGGGAGCTGTTTTTT
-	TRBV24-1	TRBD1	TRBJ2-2	CATGTGDTGELFF	TGTGCCACCGGGACAGGGGACACCGGGGAGCTGTTTTTT
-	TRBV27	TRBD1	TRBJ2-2	CASSLGTATATGELFF	TGTGCCAGCAGCCTCGGGACAGCGACAGCCACCGGGGAGCTGTTTTTT
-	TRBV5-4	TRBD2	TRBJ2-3	CASSAALAGPTDTQYF	TGTGCCAGCAGCGCGGCGCTAGCGGGGCCCACAGATACGCAGTATTTT
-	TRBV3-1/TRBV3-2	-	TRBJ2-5	CASSQVLQETQYF	TGTGCCAGCAGCCAGGTACTACAAGAGACCCAGTACTTC
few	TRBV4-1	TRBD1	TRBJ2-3	CASSQDQGAPTDTQYF	TGCGCCAGCAGCCAAGATCAGGGGGCCCCCACAGATACGCAGTATTTT
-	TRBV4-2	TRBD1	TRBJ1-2	CASSHTGQGLGGYTF	TGTGCCAGCAGCCACACGGGACAGGGGTTGGGAGGCTACACCTTC
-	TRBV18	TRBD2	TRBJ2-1	CASSPGTSGGAHQNEQFF	TGTGCCAGCTCACCAGGGACTAGCGGGGGGGCACATCAGAATGAGCAGTTCTTC
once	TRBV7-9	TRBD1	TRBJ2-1	CASSHHRQGDLHEQFF	TGTGCCAGCAGCCATCACCGACAGGGGGATTTGCATGAGCAGTTCTTC
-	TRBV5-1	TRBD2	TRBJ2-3	CASSLAKAGGLDTQYF	TGCGCCAGCAGCTTGGCCAAGGCGGGGGGGCTTGATACGCAGTATTTT
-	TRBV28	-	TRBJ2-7	CASSLAGTTSYEQYF	TGTGCCAGCAGTTTAGCAGGGACAACATCCTACGAGCAGTACTTC
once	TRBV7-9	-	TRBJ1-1	CASSLIMNTEAFF	TGTGCCAGCAGCTTAATCATGAACACTGAAGCTTTCTTT
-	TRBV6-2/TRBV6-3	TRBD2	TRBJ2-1	CASSSIRRGIYNEQFF	TGTGCCAGCAGTTCCATTAGGCGGGGGATTTACAATGAGCAGTTCTTC
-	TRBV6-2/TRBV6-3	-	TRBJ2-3	CASSYSIKELESTDTQYF	TGTGCCAGCAGTTACTCGATAAAGGAGCTAGAATCCACAGATACGCAGTATTTT
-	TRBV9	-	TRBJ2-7	CASSATGQPPGEQYF	TGTGCCAGCAGCGCGACCGGACAGCCTCCGGGCGAGCAGTACTTC
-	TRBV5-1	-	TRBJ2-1	CASSLYYEGTDEQFF	TGCGCCAGCAGCTTATACTATGAGGGGACTGATGAGCAGTTCTTC
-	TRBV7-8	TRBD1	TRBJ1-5	CASSLLGQGATQPQHF	TGTGCCAGCAGCTTATTAGGACAGGGGGCTACTCAGCCCCAGCATTTT
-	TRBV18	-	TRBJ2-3	CASSPPKGAADGDTQYF	TGTGCCAGCTCACCACCGAAGGGAGCTGCGGATGGAGATACGCAGTATTTT
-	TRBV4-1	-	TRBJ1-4	CASSQGEQGWGNEKLFF	TGCGCCAGCAGCCAAGGAGAACAGGGCTGGGGCAATGAAAAACTGTTTTTT
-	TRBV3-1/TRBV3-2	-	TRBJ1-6	CASSQDRRNSPLHF	TGTGCCAGCAGCCAAGATCGCAGAAATTCACCCCTCCACTTT
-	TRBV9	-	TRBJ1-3	CASSDTGQTGNTIYF	TGTGCCAGCAGCGACACCGGACAGACTGGAAACACCATATATTTT
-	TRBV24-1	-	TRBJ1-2	CATSDHDSSNGYTF	TGTGCCACCAGTGACCATGACAGTTCCAATGGCTACACCTTC
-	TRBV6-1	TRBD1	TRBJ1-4	CASSEDPPGQGREKLFF	TGTGCCAGCAGTGAAGACCCGCCGGGACAGGGGCGCGAAAAACTGTTTTTT
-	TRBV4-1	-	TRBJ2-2	CASSQDKETRTGELFF	TGCGCCAGCAGCCAAGATAAGGAGACTCGCACCGGGGAGCTGTTTTTT
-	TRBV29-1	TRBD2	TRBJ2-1	CSVEGGGSRLNEQFF	TGCAGCGTTGAAGGGGGGGGGTCTCGGTTGAATGAGCAGTTCTTC
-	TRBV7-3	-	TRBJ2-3	CASSLHRDDTQYF	TGTGCCAGCAGCTTACACAGGGACGATACGCAGTATTTT
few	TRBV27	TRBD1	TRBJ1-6	CASSQRQGSASENSPLHF	TGTGCCAGCAGTCAGCGACAGGGTTCGGCTTCAGAAAATTCACCCCTCCACTTT
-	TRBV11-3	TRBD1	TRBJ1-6	CASSLDRGDNSPLHF	TGTGCCAGCAGCCTGGACAGGGGAGATAATTCACCCCTCCACTTT
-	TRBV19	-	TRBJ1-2	CASSPRRGKWIDGYTF	TGTGCCAGTAGTCCCAGGCGGGGGAAATGGATAGATGGCTACACCTTC
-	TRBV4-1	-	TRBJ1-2	CASSQGVGGYGYTF	TGCGCCAGCAGCCAAGGGGTAGGGGGCTATGGCTACACCTTC
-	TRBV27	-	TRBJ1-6	CASSLSRGGGNSPLHF	TGTGCCAGCAGTTTATCGCGTGGAGGTGGAAATTCACCCCTCCACTTT
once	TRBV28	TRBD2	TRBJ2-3	CASRLKAGGEDTQYF	TGTGCCAGCAGACTAAAAGCGGGGGGGGAAGATACGCAGTATTTT
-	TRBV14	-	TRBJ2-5	CASSQGRVWAASTQETQYF	TGTGCCAGCAGCCAAGGAAGAGTTTGGGCAGCAAGTACCCAAGAGACCCAGTACTTC
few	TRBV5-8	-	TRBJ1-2	CASSYPAAGYGYTF	TGTGCCAGCAGCTACCCGGCAGCAGGCTATGGCTACACCTTC